Each of the 30 T cell receptor beta chains below was sequenced from the same sample in a study of cytomegalovirus exposure and HLA in healthy donors. 13 Jbeta primers and 60 Vbeta primers were used for the PCR. Method: immunoSEQ multiplex PCR; TCRdb's copy keeps in-frame clones and lacks some. The sample includes about 190,000 clones, nearly 80% of them seen just once. The sequencing sample was made of PBMCs. The source of these receptors is a woman aged 25 to 39 in good health and CMV-seropositive.

Only a few counts were recorded for this clone. The chain uses TRBV7-2 and TRBJ2-1; D is possibly TRBD2 (6 bases). Germline lookup yields CDR1 SGHTA and CDR2 FQGNSA. Trimming removed 5 bases at V and 4 bases at J, with 15 bases between. This CDR3 has 15 amino acids. CDR3 coding DNA: TGTGCCAGCAGCCCCGGGACTCCGGGGTACAATGAGCAGTTCTTC. Amino acids: CASSPGTPGYNEQFF.

V is TRBV7-2 and J is TRBJ2-7; TRBD1 agrees at 8 bases. This CDR3 is 14 amino acids long. CDR1 is SGHTA and CDR2 is FQGNSA in the germline V gene. J gave up 6 bases and V 3 bases, and 7 bases lay outside the gene matches. CDR3: CASSLETGVFEQYF. DNA for the CDR3: TGTGCCAGCAGCTTGGAGACAGGGGTTTTCGAGCAGTACTTC. Using reference TRBV7-2 and TRBJ2-7 for the parts outside the CDR3, the full variable domain is GAGVSQSPSNKVTEKGKDVELRCDPISGHTALYWYRQSLGQGLEFLIYFQGNSAPDKSGLPSDRFSAERTGGSVSTLTIQRTQQEDSAVYLCASSLETGVFEQYFGPGTRLTVT.

The chain uses TRBV6-5 and TRBJ1-2, with TRBD1 matching 7 bases. Germline CDR1 reads MNHEY; CDR2 reads SVGAGI. The V gene end was trimmed by 3 bases and the J gene end by 6 bases; junction bases not matched to a gene: 13. The CDR3 is 16 residues long. CDR3 nucleotides: TGTGCCAGCAGTTATGACCCGGACAGGTTAGAGGATGGCTACACCTTC. Residues: CASSYDPDRLEDGYTF.

The J gene is TRBJ2-7, the V gene TRBV2; D gene unclear. Looked up from germline, CDR1 is SNHLY and CDR2 is FYNNEI. The CDR3 sequence is 15 residues long. V was shortened by 1 base and J by 0 bases, with 10 bases between the two germline ends. CDR3 amino acids: CASSEGGSSSYEQYF. For the CDR3, the DNA is TGTGCCAGCAGTGAAGGCGGATCAAGCTCCTACGAGCAGTACTTC.

This chain joins TRBV5-4 and TRBJ1-2, with D perhaps TRBD1 (5 bases). Germline V lookup: CDR1 SGHNT, CDR2 YYREEE (reference sequence). The CDR3 totals 14 residues. V lost 6 bases, J lost 6 bases, and 18 bases lay in between. CDR3 DNA: TGTGCCAGCACCTCCCCAAGGGGTCAGAATGGCTACACCTTC. Translated: CASTSPRGQNGYTF.

The chain combines TRBV5-1 with TRBJ1-1; D ambiguous. CDR1 and CDR2 (germline): SGHRS, YFSETQ. The CDR3 runs to 13 residues. V gave up 0 bases and J gave up 4 bases, with 7 bases separating them. Written as DNA, the CDR3 is TGCGCCAGCAGCTTGGATGGAGGCACTGAAGCTTTCTTT. This translates into CASSLDGGTEAFF.

This clone was observed a few times. The J gene is TRBJ1-2, the V gene TRBV28; TRBD1 agrees at 7 bases. CDR1 is MDHEN and CDR2 is SYDVKM in the germline V gene. CDR3 length equals 13 residues. Unmatched junction bases numbered 8, after V lost 8 bases and J lost 5 bases. This CDR3 is CASCGTDPYGYTF. The CDR3, as DNA: TGTGCCAGCTGCGGGACAGACCCTTATGGCTACACCTTC.

V usage is TRBV6-5 and J usage is TRBJ1-5; weak D call: TRBD1 (6 bases). Trimming shortened V by 6 bases and J by 4 bases, and 16 bases separated the two germline ends. This CDR3 is 15 amino acids long. Per the germline V gene, CDR1 is MNHEY and CDR2 is SVGAGI. CDR3: CASSPRTVNNQPQHF. In DNA form, the CDR3 reads TGTGCCAGCAGCCCCAGGACAGTTAATAATCAGCCCCAGCATTTT.

The CDR3 DNA follows: TGCGCCAGCAGCTCTCAGAGGGCCCGGGATACGCAGTATTTT. Translation: CASSSQRARDTQYF. This chain links TRBV5-1 with TRBJ2-3, with D maybe TRBD2 (5 bases). V was cut by 3 bases and J by 6 bases, with 14 bases left in between. Germline V lookup: CDR1 SGHRS, CDR2 YFSETQ. This CDR3 has 14 residues.

V gene TRBV18 combines with J gene TRBJ1-6; the match to TRBD1 covers 9 bases. Germline CDR1 KGHSH, CDR2 LQKENI. CDR3 length equals 16 residues. The junction had 10 bases not matched to a gene; V was cut back by 2 bases and J by 11 bases. The CDR3 sequence is CASSPRDRDLGTPLHF. CDR3 DNA sequence: TGTGCCAGCTCACCAAGGGACAGGGACCTGGGGACACCCCTCCACTTT.

The chain combines TRBV10-3 with TRBJ2-1, with a tentative D call TRBD2 (6 bases). This CDR3 is built from 16 residues. CDR1 and CDR2 from the germline V gene are ENHRY and SYGVKD. The V end was cut by 2 bases, the J end by 3 bases, with 14 bases between. CDR3 DNA sequence: TGTGCCATCAGTGAGGGCCTAGCGAGGAGCTACAATGAGCAGTTCTTC. This gives the protein CAISEGLARSYNEQFF.

V and J are TRBV7-8 and TRBJ2-7; possible D gene TRBD1, 6 bases. Trimming pared 5 bases from V and 4 bases from J, leaving 9 bases between. From germline, CDR1 is SGHVS and CDR2 FQNEAQ. The CDR3 length is 12 residues. DNA of the CDR3: TGTGCCAGCAGCCAGGACAGTTACGAGCAGTACTTC. This translates into CASSQDSYEQYF.

This clone came up a few times. This rearrangement joins TRBV28 to TRBJ2-5, with TRBD2 matching over 8 bases. CDR1 and CDR2 (germline): MDHEN, SYDVKM. The CDR3 runs to 16 residues. With V trimmed by 2 bases and J by 0 bases, 5 bases remained unmatched. The CDR3 reads CASSLGSGGNQETQYF. CDR3 sequence (DNA): TGTGCCAGCAGTTTAGGGTCGGGAGGGAACCAAGAGACCCAGTACTTC.

This clone has only one observation. The rearrangement joins TRBV2 to TRBJ1-6, with 7 bases matching TRBD1. This CDR3 spans 17 amino acids. Germline lookup yields CDR1 SNHLY and CDR2 FYNNEI. V shed 1 base, J shed 3 bases, and the junction held 6 bases outside the gene matches. CDR3 residues: CASSEGKGALYNSPLHF. CDR3 DNA sequence: TGTGCCAGCAGTGAAGGGAAGGGGGCTCTCTATAATTCACCCCTCCACTTT. Based on the CDR3 plus reference TRBV2 and TRBJ1-6, the full variable domain is EPEVTQTPSHQVTQMGQEVILRCVPISNHLYFYWYRQILGQKVEFLVSFYNNEISEKSEIFDDQFSVERPDGSNFTLKIRSTKLEDSAMYFCASSEGKGALYNSPLHFGNGTRLTVT.

Only one count was recorded for this clone. The chain combines TRBV9 with TRBJ2-5; 16 bases agree with TRBD2. The trim removed 3 bases at V and 4 bases at J, leaving 6 bases unmatched. The CDR3 extends over 17 amino acids. Germline lookup yields CDR1 SGDLS and CDR2 YYNGEE. Here the CDR3 reads CASSEGLAGGPGETQYF. The CDR3 DNA reads TGTGCCAGCAGCGAGGGACTAGCGGGGGGGCCGGGAGAGACCCAGTACTTC. The full variable domain, with the rest looked up from reference TRBV9 and TRBJ2-5, is DSGVTQTPKHLITATGQRVTLRCSPRSGDLSVYWYQQSLDQGLQFLIQYYNGEERAKGNILERFSAQQFPDLHSELNLSSLELGDSALYFCASSEGLAGGPGETQYFGPGTRLLVL.

The rearrangement joins TRBV6-5 to TRBJ1-1; tentative D call: TRBD1 (6 bases). The V end was cut by 7 bases, the J end by 5 bases, with 8 bases between. This CDR3 comprises 11 residues. Germline-derived CDR1 and CDR2 are MNHEY and SVGAGI. Written as DNA, the CDR3 is TGTGCCAGCACCACAGGGACTGAAGCTTTCTTT. Its translation: CASTTGTEAFF.

V and J are TRBV28 and TRBJ1-2, with 8 bases fitting TRBD1. V shed 10 bases, J shed 0 bases, and the junction held 4 bases outside the gene matches. Germline CDR1 reads MDHEN; CDR2 reads SYDVKM. The CDR3 spans 13 residues. CDR3 nucleotide sequence: TGTGCCACCGCGACAGGGGCTAACTATGGCTACACCTTC. Translating it yields CATATGANYGYTF.

The chain combines TRBV28 with TRBJ1-1; maybe TRBD1 (5 bases). V was cut by 4 bases and J by 2 bases, with 17 bases left in between. The CDR3 sequence is 16 residues long. Germline-derived CDR1 and CDR2 are MDHEN and SYDVKM. CDR3 amino acids: CASSSPQGLLNTEAFF. CDR3 coding DNA: TGTGCCAGCAGTTCCCCCCAGGGACTCTTAAACACTGAAGCTTTCTTT.

V and J are TRBV5-4 and TRBJ1-5, with 9 bases fitting TRBD1. The CDR3 has 14 residues. CDR1 and CDR2 (germline): SGHNT, YYREEE (reference sequence). V lost 4 bases to trimming and J lost 5 bases; unmatched junction nucleotides: 4. The CDR3 DNA sequence: TGTGCCAGCAGCAAGGGACAGGGAGATCAGCCCCAGCATTTT. The encoded protein is CASSKGQGDQPQHF.

The chain combines TRBV11-2 with TRBJ2-7; 9 positions match TRBD1. Germline-derived CDR1 and CDR2 are SGHAT and FQNNGV. This CDR3 has 15 residues. With 5 bases clipped from V and 2 bases from J, the junction kept 7 bases outside the gene matches. CDR3 region: CASSNPGQGTYEQYF. CDR3 DNA: TGTGCCAGCAGCAATCCGGGACAGGGAACCTACGAGCAGTACTTC. Looking up the rest from reference TRBV11-2 and TRBJ2-7 gives the full variable domain: EAGVAQSPRYKIIEKRQSVAFWCNPISGHATLYWYQQILGQGPKLLIQFQNNGVVDDSQLPKDRFSAERLKGVDSTLKIQPAKLEDSAVYLCASSNPGQGTYEQYFGPGTRLTVT.

The CDR3 protein is CASSPGTAFYGYTF. CDR3 sequence (DNA): TGTGCCAGCAGTCCAGGGACAGCCTTCTATGGCTACACCTTC. The J gene is TRBJ1-2, the V gene TRBV27, with 7 positions matching TRBD1. CDR3 length: 14 residues. The germline V gene has CDR1 MNHEY and CDR2 SMNVEV (reference sequence). V lost 5 bases, J lost 4 bases, and 7 bases stayed unmatched.

The chain recombines TRBV6-5 with TRBJ1-2, with 8 bases identical to TRBD1. The CDR3 extends over 14 amino acids. Losses at the gene ends were 5 bases for V and 2 bases for J; bases not matched to a gene: 4. Germline V gene lookup returns CDR1 MNHEY and CDR2 SVGAGI. Here the CDR3 DNA reads TGTGCCAGCAGTCCGACAGGGGCGAACTATGGCTACACCTTC. This gives the protein CASSPTGANYGYTF.

V is TRBV6-5 and J is TRBJ2-5; 14 nucleotides line up with TRBD2. Unmatched junction bases numbered 1, after V lost 2 bases and J lost 2 bases. Per the germline V gene, CDR1 is MNHEY and CDR2 is SVGAGI. This CDR3 has 16 amino acids. For the CDR3, the DNA is TGTGCCAGCAGTTACGGGACTAGCGGGAGACAAGAGACCCAGTACTTC. It is translated as CASSYGTSGRQETQYF.

V and J are TRBV19 and TRBJ2-3; the match to TRBD1 covers 7 bases. V was clipped by 3 bases and J by 1 base; unmatched bases: 1. The CDR3 covers 14 residues. Germline V gives CDR1 LNHDA, CDR2 SQIVND (reference sequence). The CDR3 reads CASSIGTGTDTQYF. In DNA, the CDR3 is TGTGCCAGTAGTATCGGGACAGGCACAGATACGCAGTATTTT. Full variable domain (remainder filled in from reference TRBV19 and TRBJ2-3): DGGITQSPKYLFRKEGQNVTLSCEQNLNHDAMYWYRQDPGQGLRLIYYSQIVNDFQKGDIAEGYSVSREKKESFPLTVTSAQKNPTAFYLCASSIGTGTDTQYFGPGTRLTVL.

This chain connects TRBV28 to TRBJ2-7; 7 bases are a match to TRBD2. Germline V gene sequence: CDR1 MDHEN, CDR2 SYDVKM. J lost 6 bases, V lost 6 bases, and 11 bases had no gene match. The length of the CDR3 is 14 residues. The CDR3 reads CASRGGPSPGEQYF. CDR3 nucleotides: TGTGCCAGCAGGGGAGGGCCGAGCCCCGGCGAGCAGTACTTC.

The rearrangement uses TRBV7-3 and TRBJ2-1; 7 nucleotides agree with TRBD1. Germline V gene sequence: CDR1 SGHTA, CDR2 FQGTGA. This CDR3 spans 16 amino acids. With V trimmed by 2 bases and J by 1 base, 5 bases remained unmatched. In nucleotides, the CDR3 is TGTGCCAGCAGCTTACGGGACAGCCTATCCTACAATGAGCAGTTCTTC. Translated: CASSLRDSLSYNEQFF.

The chain combines TRBV6-6 with TRBJ2-7; unclear D gene. The CDR3 has 12 residues. The germline CDR1 and CDR2 sequences are MNHNY and SVGAGI (reference sequence). V shed 6 bases and J shed 2 bases, with 8 bases lying between them. The CDR3 bases are TGTGCCAGCAGCCGTCCCCCCTACGAGCAGTACTTC. The encoded protein is CASSRPPYEQYF.

The chain recombines TRBV6-4 with TRBJ2-3; 7 nucleotides line up with TRBD2. The CDR3 loop spans 15 amino acids. Germline-derived CDR1 and CDR2 are MRHNA and SNTAGT. V shed 6 bases and J 0 bases; nucleotides not matched to a gene: 6. In DNA, the CDR3 is TGTGCCAGCAGCCTCGGACTAGTGAGCACAGATACGCAGTATTTT. Its protein is CASSLGLVSTDTQYF.

This clone was seen a handful of times. The V gene is TRBV5-1, the J gene TRBJ2-7; a weak D match, TRBD1 (5 bases). Germline CDR1 and CDR2: SGHRS and YFSETQ. The V end was cut by 4 bases, the J end by 3 bases, with 17 bases between. The CDR3 has 15 residues. Here the CDR3 DNA reads TGCGCCAGCAGCCTGACAGATCCGAGAAGCTACGAGCAGTACTTC. Its translation is CASSLTDPRSYEQYF.

The CDR3 sequence is CASSPSGANVLTF. The CDR3 DNA reads TGTGCCAGCAGCCCATCTGGGGCCAACGTCCTGACTTTC. The V gene is TRBV9, the J gene TRBJ2-6; D ambiguous. From germline, CDR1 is SGDLS and CDR2 YYNGEE. This CDR3 spans 13 amino acids. V shed 4 bases and J shed 1 base, with 3 bases lying between them.